This TCR beta chain was obtained from a study of T cell repertoires in ileal Crohn's disease. Data came from immunoSEQ multiplex PCR; TCRdb stores just in-frame clones and leaves some out. This table holds about 11,000 clones, 55% to 80% found once. The time point is: neoterminal ileum biopsy at postoperative endoscopy, about 6 months after surgery. Germline V gene data show CDR1 as GTSNPN and CDR2 as SVGIG (reference sequence). V lost 3 bases and J lost 13; bases outside the gene matches: 3. The CDR3 runs 12 residues. Sequences were obtained from ileal tissue. The V gene is TRBV30, the J gene TRBJ2-1; 13 bases are a match to TRBD2. This TCR was recovered from an adult with Crohn's disease. The CDR3 sequence is CAWSRTSGRQFF. The DNA of the CDR3 is TGTGCCTGGAGCCGGACTAGCGGGAGACAGTTCTTC. Full variable domain (rest looked up from reference TRBV30 and TRBJ2-1): SQTIHQWPATLVQPVGSPLSLECTVEGTSNPNLYWYRQAAGRGLQLLFYSVGIGQISSEVPQNLSASRPQDRQFILSSKKLLLSDSGFYLCAWSRTSGRQFFGPGTRLTVL.